What follows are 16 T cell receptor beta chains derived from one specimen sequenced in a study of blood T cell repertoires in COVID-19. Profiling relied on immunoSEQ multiplex PCR, and the TCRdb table lists in-frame clones only, not all of them. The sample holds tens of thousands of clones, 80% to 90% seen once. The sample was peripheral blood. The source of these receptors is an elderly man with acute or convalescent COVID-19.

The table lists this clone with a count of one. The rearrangement links TRBV7-3 to TRBJ2-1, with 9 nucleotides matching TRBD2. The CDR3 consists of 16 residues. V trimming: 5 bases; J trimming: 6 bases; junction bases outside the gene matches: 11. Germline CDR1 and CDR2: SGHTA and FQGTGA. CDR3 in amino acids: CASSPSGGGAANEQFF. CDR3 nucleotides: TGTGCCAGCAGCCCTTCGGGCGGGGGGGCGGCCAATGAGCAGTTCTTC.

The chain is built from TRBV7-9 and TRBJ1-2, with unresolved D. The CDR3 sequence is 14 residues long. Deletions cut 0 bases from V and 7 bases from J, with 12 bases between. The germline gives CDR1 SEHNR, CDR2 FQNEAQ (reference sequence). The CDR3 region is CASSLAAESTGYTF. The CDR3 DNA reads TGTGCCAGCAGCTTAGCTGCGGAGAGTACTGGCTACACCTTC.

The rearrangement uses TRBV7-6 and TRBJ2-7; D is perhaps TRBD1 (5 bases). V was clipped by 3 bases and J by 5 bases, with 11 bases between them. In germline, CDR1 is SGHVS, CDR2 FNYEAQ. The CDR3 consists of 13 residues. The CDR3 loop is CASSFSQGNEQYF. Here the CDR3 DNA reads TGTGCCAGCAGCTTTTCTCAGGGTAACGAGCAGTACTTC.

This rearrangement joins TRBV11-2 to TRBJ2-2, with D unresolved. Germline values: CDR1 SGHAT, CDR2 FQNNGV. Trimming left V 4 bases short and J 5 bases short, with 5 bases between. The CDR3 has 12 amino acids. CDR3 nucleotide sequence: TGTGCCAGCAGCTCCCGGACCGGGGAGCTGTTTTTT. It codes for CASSSRTGELFF.

The table lists this clone with many counts. The chain recombines TRBV2 with TRBJ1-5, with a possible D match to TRBD1 (5 bases). V lost 6 bases to trimming and J lost 1 base, with 13 bases between them. The CDR3 sequence is 15 residues long. CDR1 is SNHLY, CDR2 FYNNEI, per germline. This CDR3 reads CASRQAGGSNQPQHF. DNA for the CDR3: TGTGCCAGCAGACAAGCCGGGGGAAGCAATCAGCCCCAGCATTTT.

This clone was recorded a few times. V and J are TRBV18 and TRBJ1-6; 7 bases map to TRBD1. V gave up 2 bases and J gave up 8 bases; unmatched junction bases: 12. The V gene's germline CDR1 is KGHSH and CDR2 LQKENI. The CDR3 has 17 amino acids. The CDR3 region has the DNA TGTGCCAGCTCACCAACGCGGCGGACAGGCCACGATTCACCCCTCCACTTT. Protein product: CASSPTRRTGHDSPLHF.

V and J are TRBV7-3 and TRBJ2-2; 10 bases match TRBD2. Germline V gene lookup returns CDR1 SGHTA and CDR2 FQGTGA. The CDR3 covers 15 residues. V trimming: 3 bases; J trimming: 5 bases; junction bases outside the gene matches: 3. The CDR3: CASSFIAGGTGELFF. The CDR3 nucleotides are TGTGCCAGCAGCTTCATAGCGGGAGGTACCGGGGAGCTGTTTTTT. The entire variable domain, with the rest obtained from reference TRBV7-3 and TRBJ2-2, is as follows: GAGVSQTPSNKVTEKGKYVELRCDPISGHTALYWYRQSLGQGPEFLIYFQGTGAADDSGLPNDRFFAVRPEGSVSTLKIQRTERGDSAVYLCASSFIAGGTGELFFGEGSRLTVL.

The chain has TRBV27 and TRBJ2-5; TRBD2 matches at 9 bases. Per the germline V gene, CDR1 is MNHEY and CDR2 is SMNVEV (reference sequence). The junction had 9 bases not matched to a gene; V was cut back by 2 bases and J by 5 bases. The CDR3 covers 16 residues. The CDR3 region has the DNA TGTGCCAGCAGTTTACGGCCTAGCGGGGCCCGTGAGACCCAGTACTTC. Translated, it gives CASSLRPSGARETQYF.

This clone occurred a few times. The chain joins TRBV13 to TRBJ1-6; D remains ambiguous. The CDR3 contains 16 residues. Trimming pared 5 bases from V and 10 bases from J, leaving 21 bases between. Germline V lookup: CDR1 PRHDT, CDR2 FYEKMQ (reference sequence). The chain's CDR3 is CASSPAGWVDRSPLHF. CDR3 coding DNA: TGTGCCAGCAGCCCGGCGGGGTGGGTGGACCGGTCACCCCTCCACTTT.

The gene calls are TRBV19 and TRBJ2-1; the D gene is possibly TRBD2 (6 bases). Germline V CDR1 and CDR2: LNHDA, SQIVND (reference sequence). V was cut by 5 bases and J by 4 bases, with 9 bases left in between. This CDR3 is built from 13 residues. The CDR3 nucleotides read TGTGCCAGTAGTCGGGAGACTTACAATGAGCAGTTCTTC. Its translation: CASSRETYNEQFF.

J is TRBJ2-1 and V is TRBV6-5, with 11 positions matching TRBD2. This CDR3 region has 15 residues. V shed 6 bases and J 6 bases; nucleotides not matched to a gene: 7. CDR1 and CDR2 from the germline V gene are MNHEY and SVGAGI. For the CDR3, the DNA is TGTGCCAGCAGGGTTACTAGCGGGGGCTTCAATGAGCAGTTCTTC. Protein sequence: CASRVTSGGFNEQFF.

The chain carries TRBV18 and TRBJ1-4; 8 nucleotides match TRBD1. V trimming: 3 bases; J trimming: 7 bases; junction bases outside the gene matches: 7. The germline V gene encodes CDR1 KGHSH and CDR2 LQKENI. The CDR3 has 15 amino acids. The CDR3 here is CASSPRTGQGEKLFF. CDR3 in DNA: TGTGCCAGCTCACCCCGAACTGGACAGGGTGAAAAACTGTTTTTT.

V is TRBV24-1 and J is TRBJ1-1; D might be TRBD1 (6 bases). The CDR3 has 18 amino acids. The V gene's germline CDR1 is KGHDR and CDR2 SFDVKD. V was pared by 3 bases and J by 0 bases, with 19 bases between. This chain's CDR3 is CATSDPDTGRGMNTEAFF. The CDR3 nucleotides are TGTGCCACCAGTGATCCTGATACCGGGAGGGGGATGAACACTGAAGCTTTCTTT.

V is TRBV7-9 and J is TRBJ2-2; the D gene is possibly TRBD1 (6 bases). The CDR3 totals 16 residues. V was trimmed by 5 bases and J by 1 base, leaving 14 bases between them. In germline, CDR1 is SEHNR, CDR2 FQNEAQ (reference sequence). The CDR3 loop reads CASSAIGGENTGELFF. CDR3 DNA: TGTGCCAGCAGCGCCATTGGGGGCGAGAACACCGGGGAGCTGTTTTTT.

The chain carries TRBV18 and TRBJ1-6; 9 bases are shared with TRBD1. The V gene end was trimmed by 4 bases and the J gene end by 3 bases; junction bases not matched to a gene: 4. The CDR3 runs 16 residues. CDR1 and CDR2 (germline): KGHSH, LQKENI. CDR3 nucleotides: TGTGCCAGCTCACAGGGACAGGGTGGCTATAATTCACCCCTCCACTTT. The encoded protein is CASSQGQGGYNSPLHF.

This chain joins TRBV5-1 and TRBJ2-7; the match to TRBD1 covers 7 bases. The CDR3 consists of 13 residues. Trimming cost V 4 bases and J 1 base; bases outside gene matches: 2. Germline-derived CDR1 and CDR2 are SGHRS and YFSETQ. CDR3 coding DNA: TGCGCCAGCAGCCCGACAGGGTCCTACGAGCAGTACTTC. Translation gives CASSPTGSYEQYF.